This T cell receptor beta chain was recorded in a study of T cell responses to AZD1222 COVID-19 vaccine. From germline, CDR1 is GTSNPN and CDR2 SVGIG (reference sequence). V lost 0 bases to trimming and J lost 7 bases, with 3 bases between them. The CDR3 contains 11 residues. Produced via immunoSEQ multiplex PCR; TCRdb's table is partial and in-frame only. The sample holds around 140,000 clones; nearly 95% are singletons and the top ten take over 4%. The table lists this clone with a count of one. The receptor comes from an adult in good health. Sequences were derived from peripheral blood, sampled on day 0 of AZD1222 vaccination. The chain combines TRBV30 with TRBJ1-4, with D unclear. For the CDR3, the DNA is TGTGCCTGGAGTGTAGTTGAAAAACTGTTTTTT. Translating it yields CAWSVVEKLFF.